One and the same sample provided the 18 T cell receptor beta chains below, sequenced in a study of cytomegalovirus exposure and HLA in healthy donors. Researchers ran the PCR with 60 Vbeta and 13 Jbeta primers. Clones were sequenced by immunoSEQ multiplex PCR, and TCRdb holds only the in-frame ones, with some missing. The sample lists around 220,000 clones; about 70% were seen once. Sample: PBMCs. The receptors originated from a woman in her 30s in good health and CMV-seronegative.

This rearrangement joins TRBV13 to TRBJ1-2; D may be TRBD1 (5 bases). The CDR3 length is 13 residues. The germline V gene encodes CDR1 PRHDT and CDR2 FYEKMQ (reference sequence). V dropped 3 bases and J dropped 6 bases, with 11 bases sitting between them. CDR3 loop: CASSLEGVDGYTF. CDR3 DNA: TGTGCCAGCAGCTTGGAAGGGGTGGATGGCTACACCTTC.

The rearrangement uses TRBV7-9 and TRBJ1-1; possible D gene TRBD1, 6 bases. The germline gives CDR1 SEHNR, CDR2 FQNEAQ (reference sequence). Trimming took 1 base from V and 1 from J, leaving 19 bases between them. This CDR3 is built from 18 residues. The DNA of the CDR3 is TGTGCCAGCAGCTTAGGTTGGCTACAGGGAGGGGCGAACACTGAAGCTTTCTTT. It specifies CASSLGWLQGGANTEAFF.

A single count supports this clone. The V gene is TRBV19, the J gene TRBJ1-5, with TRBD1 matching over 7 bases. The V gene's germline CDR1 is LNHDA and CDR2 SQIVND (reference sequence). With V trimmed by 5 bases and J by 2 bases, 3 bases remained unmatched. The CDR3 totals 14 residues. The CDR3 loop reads CASSSQGGNQPQHF. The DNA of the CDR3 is TGTGCCAGTAGTTCCCAGGGGGGCAATCAGCCCCAGCATTTT.

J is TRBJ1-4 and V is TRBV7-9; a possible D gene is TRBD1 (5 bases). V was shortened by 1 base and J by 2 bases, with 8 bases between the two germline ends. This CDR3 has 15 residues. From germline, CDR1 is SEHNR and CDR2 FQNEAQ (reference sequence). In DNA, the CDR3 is TGTGCCAGCAGCTTAGATGGGGGGACTAATGAAAAACTGTTTTTT. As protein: CASSLDGGTNEKLFF.

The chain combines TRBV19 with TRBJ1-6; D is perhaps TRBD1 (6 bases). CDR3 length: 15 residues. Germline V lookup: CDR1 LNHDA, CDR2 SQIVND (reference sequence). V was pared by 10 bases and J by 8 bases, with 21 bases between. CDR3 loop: CATSQGGSQYSPLHF. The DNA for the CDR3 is TGTGCCACCTCACAGGGCGGAAGCCAATATTCACCCCTCCACTTT.

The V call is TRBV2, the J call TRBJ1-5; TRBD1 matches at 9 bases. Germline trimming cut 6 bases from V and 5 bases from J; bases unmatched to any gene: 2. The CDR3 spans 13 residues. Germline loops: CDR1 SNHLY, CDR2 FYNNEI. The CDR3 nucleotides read TGTGCCAGCAGGGGACAGGGTGATCAGCCCCAGCATTTT. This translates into CASRGQGDQPQHF.

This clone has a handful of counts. The CDR3 coding sequence is TGCGCCAGCAGCCGCCTTTGGACAGGGAAGGGCAATCAGCCCCAGCATTTT. This gives the protein CASSRLWTGKGNQPQHF. The chain has TRBV4-1 and TRBJ1-5; 8 nucleotides line up with TRBD1. The J segment lost 2 bases and the V segment lost 4 bases, leaving 10 bases of the junction unmatched. CDR3 length: 17 amino acids. The V gene's germline CDR1 is MGHRA and CDR2 YSYEKL.

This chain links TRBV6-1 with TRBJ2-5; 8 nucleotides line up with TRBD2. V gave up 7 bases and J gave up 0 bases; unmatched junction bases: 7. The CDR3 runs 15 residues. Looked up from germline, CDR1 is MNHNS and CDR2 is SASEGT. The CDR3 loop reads CASTMTGGDQETQYF. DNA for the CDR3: TGTGCCAGCACCATGACCGGGGGGGACCAAGAGACCCAGTACTTC.

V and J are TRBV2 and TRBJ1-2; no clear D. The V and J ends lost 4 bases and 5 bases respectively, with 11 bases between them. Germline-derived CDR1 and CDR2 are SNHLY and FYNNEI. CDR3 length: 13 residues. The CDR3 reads CASSGQVRYGYTF. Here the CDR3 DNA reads TGTGCCAGCAGTGGTCAGGTCAGGTATGGCTACACCTTC. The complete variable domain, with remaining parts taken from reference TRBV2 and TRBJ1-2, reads EPEVTQTPSHQVTQMGQEVILRCVPISNHLYFYWYRQILGQKVEFLVSFYNNEISEKSEIFDDQFSVERPDGSNFTLKIRSTKLEDSAMYFCASSGQVRYGYTFGSGTRLTVV.

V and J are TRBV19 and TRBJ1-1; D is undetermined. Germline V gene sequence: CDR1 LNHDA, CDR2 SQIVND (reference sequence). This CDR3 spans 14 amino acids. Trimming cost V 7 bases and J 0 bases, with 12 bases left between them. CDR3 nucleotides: TGTGCCAGTACTAACCTCGACATGAACACTGAAGCTTTCTTT. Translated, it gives CASTNLDMNTEAFF.

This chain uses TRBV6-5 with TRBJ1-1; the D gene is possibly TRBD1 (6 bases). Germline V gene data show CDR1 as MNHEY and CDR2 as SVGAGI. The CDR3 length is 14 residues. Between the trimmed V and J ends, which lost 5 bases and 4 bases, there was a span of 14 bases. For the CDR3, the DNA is TGTGCCAGCAGTGAAAGCAGGGGAATCACTGAAGCTTTCTTT. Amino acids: CASSESRGITEAFF.

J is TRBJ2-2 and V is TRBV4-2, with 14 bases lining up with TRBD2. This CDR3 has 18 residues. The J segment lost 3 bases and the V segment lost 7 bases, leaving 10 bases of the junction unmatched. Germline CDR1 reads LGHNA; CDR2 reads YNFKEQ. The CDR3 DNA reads TGTGCCAGCACACGAGAAGCGGGACTAGCGGGGGACACCGGGGAGCTGTTTTTT. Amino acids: CASTREAGLAGDTGELFF.

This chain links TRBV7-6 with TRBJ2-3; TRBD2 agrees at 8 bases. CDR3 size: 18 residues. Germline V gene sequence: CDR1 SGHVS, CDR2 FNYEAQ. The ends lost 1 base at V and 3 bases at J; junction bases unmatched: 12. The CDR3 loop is CASSLGRSASGSTDTQYF. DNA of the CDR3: TGTGCCAGCAGCTTAGGGAGGTCGGCAAGCGGGAGTACAGATACGCAGTATTTT.

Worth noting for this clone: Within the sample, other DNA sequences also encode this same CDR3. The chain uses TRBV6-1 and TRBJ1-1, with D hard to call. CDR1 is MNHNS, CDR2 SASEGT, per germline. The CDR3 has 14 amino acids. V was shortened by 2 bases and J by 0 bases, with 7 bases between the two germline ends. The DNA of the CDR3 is TGTGCCAGCAGTGAAAGCGGTCTGAACACTGAAGCTTTCTTT. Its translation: CASSESGLNTEAFF.

CDR3 region: CASLGQGERGGELFF. The CDR3 DNA follows: TGTGCCAGTCTCGGACAGGGGGAGAGGGGCGGGGAGCTGTTTTTT. The chain recombines TRBV19 with TRBJ2-2; TRBD1 matches 10 bases. Germline V gene data show CDR1 as LNHDA and CDR2 as SQIVND (reference sequence). The CDR3 length is 15 residues. The ends lost 8 bases at V and 7 bases at J; junction bases unmatched: 10.

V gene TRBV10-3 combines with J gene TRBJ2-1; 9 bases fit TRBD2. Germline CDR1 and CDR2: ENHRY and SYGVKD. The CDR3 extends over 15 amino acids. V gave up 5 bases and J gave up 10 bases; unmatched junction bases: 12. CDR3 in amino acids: CAISSGAGGPTEQFF. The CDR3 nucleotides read TGTGCCATCAGTTCAGGAGCGGGGGGCCCCACGGAGCAGTTCTTC.

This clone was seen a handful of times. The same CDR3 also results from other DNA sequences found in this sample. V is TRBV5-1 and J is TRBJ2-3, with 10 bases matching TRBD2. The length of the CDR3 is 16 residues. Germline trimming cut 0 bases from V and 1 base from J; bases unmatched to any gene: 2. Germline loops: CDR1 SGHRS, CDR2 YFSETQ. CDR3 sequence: CASSLGLAGGTDTQYF. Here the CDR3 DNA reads TGCGCCAGCAGCTTGGGGCTAGCGGGGGGCACAGATACGCAGTATTTT.

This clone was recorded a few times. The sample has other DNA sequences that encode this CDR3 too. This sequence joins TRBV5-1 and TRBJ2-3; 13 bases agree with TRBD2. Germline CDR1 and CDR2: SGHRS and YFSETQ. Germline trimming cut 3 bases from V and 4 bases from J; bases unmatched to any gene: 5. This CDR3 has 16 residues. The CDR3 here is CASSSGLAGEADTQYF. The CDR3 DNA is TGCGCCAGCAGCTCCGGACTAGCGGGAGAAGCAGATACGCAGTATTTT.